This TCR beta chain was recovered during a study of cytomegalovirus exposure and HLA in healthy donors. Study results and caveats: TRBV6-2, TRBV6-3 and some other V segments were unresolvable in 87-base-pair reads. Later examination showed HLA-associated TCR beta chains had greater clonal expansion than equally common others.

The PCR made use of 60 Vbeta and 13 Jbeta primers. Method: immunoSEQ multiplex PCR; TCRdb's copy keeps in-frame clones and lacks some. The data show about 260,000 clones, roughly four fifths seen once. This clone was seen more than once but under ten times. Its antigen is currently unknown. The CDR3 spans 17 residues. From germline, CDR1 is LGHNA and CDR2 YSLEER. V trimming: 3 bases; J trimming: 4 bases; junction bases outside the gene matches: 8. The chain carries TRBV4-3 and TRBJ2-1; 11 bases agree with TRBD2. Sequences were obtained from PBMCs. This clonotype was sampled from a middle-aged woman in good health and CMV-seropositive. The CDR3, as DNA: TGCGCCAGCAGCCAGGTCCTACCTAGCGGGGGGTACAATGAGCAGTTCTTC. This gives the protein CASSQVLPSGGYNEQFF.